This T cell receptor (beta chain) originates from a study of T and B cells in COVID-19 patients. Across the study: The recovered patients had mostly mild to moderate COVID-19 with outpatient management. Regarding the study as a whole: Highly clonal in active COVID-19, TRB repertoires exceeded healthy-donor diversity and richness at recovery.

V was shortened by 2 bases and J by 3 bases, with 5 bases between the two germline ends. This CDR3 region has 13 residues. Germline loops: CDR1 ENHRY, CDR2 SYGVKD. BIOMED2 TRB-A/B primer pools were used in multiplex TRB PCR. TCRdb redid the calling of the multiplex PCR reads with MiXCR, one entry per CDR3 protein. The sample contains some 13,000 distinct CDR3 sequences, about 25% of which appear only once. Each TRB amplification used 250-500 ng of genomic DNA from blood. The sample holds a few counts of this clonotype. Its antigen is not identified. The receptor was isolated from a human donor who had recovered from COVID-19. The specimen sequenced was blood. This chain uses TRBV10-3 with TRBJ1-3; D remains unclear. CDR3 nucleotide sequence: TGTGCCATCAGTGAGGAGATTGGAAACACCATATATTTT. Its translation is CAISEEIGNTIYF.